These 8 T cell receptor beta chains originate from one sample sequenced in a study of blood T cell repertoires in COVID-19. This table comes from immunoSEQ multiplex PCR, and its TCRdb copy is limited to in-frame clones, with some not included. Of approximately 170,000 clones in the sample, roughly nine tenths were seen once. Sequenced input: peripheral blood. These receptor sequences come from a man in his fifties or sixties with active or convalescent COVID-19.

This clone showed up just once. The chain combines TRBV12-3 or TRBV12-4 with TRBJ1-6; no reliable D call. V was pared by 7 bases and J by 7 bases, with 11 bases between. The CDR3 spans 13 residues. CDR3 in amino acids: CASKSRLNSPLHF. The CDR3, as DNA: TGTGCCAGCAAGTCCAGGCTGAATTCACCCCTCCACTTT.

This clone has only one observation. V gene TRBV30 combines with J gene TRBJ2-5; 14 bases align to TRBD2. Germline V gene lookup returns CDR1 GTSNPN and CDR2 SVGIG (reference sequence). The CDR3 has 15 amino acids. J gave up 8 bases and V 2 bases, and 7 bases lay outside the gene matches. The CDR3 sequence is CAWSFPGLAGGTQYF. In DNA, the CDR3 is TGTGCCTGGAGTTTCCCCGGACTAGCGGGAGGAACCCAGTACTTC.

The CDR3 region is CASSPTGQLSSYNSPLHF. CDR3 nucleotides: TGTGCCAGCTCACCGACGGGACAGCTAAGCTCCTATAATTCACCCCTCCACTTT. V is TRBV18 and J is TRBJ1-6; 7 bases agree with TRBD1. This CDR3 contains 18 residues. CDR1 is KGHSH and CDR2 is LQKENI in the germline V gene. The J segment lost 0 bases and the V segment lost 3 bases, leaving 8 bases of the junction unmatched.

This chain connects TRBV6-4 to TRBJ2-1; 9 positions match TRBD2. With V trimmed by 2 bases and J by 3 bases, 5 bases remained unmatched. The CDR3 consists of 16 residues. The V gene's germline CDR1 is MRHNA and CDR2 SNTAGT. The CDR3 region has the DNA TGTGCCAGCAGTGACGGCCAGCGGGAGGACTACAATGAGCAGTTCTTC. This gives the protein CASSDGQREDYNEQFF.

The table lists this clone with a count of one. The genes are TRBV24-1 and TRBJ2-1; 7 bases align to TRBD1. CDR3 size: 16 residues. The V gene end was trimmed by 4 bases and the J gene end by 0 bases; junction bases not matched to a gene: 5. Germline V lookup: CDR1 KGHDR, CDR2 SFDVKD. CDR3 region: CATSEKTGSSYNEQFF. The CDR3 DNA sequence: TGTGCCACCAGTGAAAAGACAGGGAGCTCCTACAATGAGCAGTTCTTC.

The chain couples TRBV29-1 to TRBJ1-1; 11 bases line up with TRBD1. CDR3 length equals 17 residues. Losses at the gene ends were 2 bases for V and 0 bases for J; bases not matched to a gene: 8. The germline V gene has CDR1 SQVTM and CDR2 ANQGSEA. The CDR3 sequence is CSVEPNRDRGLNTEAFF. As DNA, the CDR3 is TGCAGCGTTGAACCAAACCGGGACAGGGGGTTGAACACTGAAGCTTTCTTT.

The DNA of the CDR3 is TGCGCCAGCAGCTTGGGCGGCAGATCCCCCTATGGCTACACCTTC. This translates into CASSLGGRSPYGYTF. The V gene is TRBV5-1, the J gene TRBJ1-2; D gene unclear. The CDR3 is 15 amino acids. Trimming stripped 0 bases from V and 4 bases from J, with 13 bases between. Germline CDR1 and CDR2: SGHRS and YFSETQ.

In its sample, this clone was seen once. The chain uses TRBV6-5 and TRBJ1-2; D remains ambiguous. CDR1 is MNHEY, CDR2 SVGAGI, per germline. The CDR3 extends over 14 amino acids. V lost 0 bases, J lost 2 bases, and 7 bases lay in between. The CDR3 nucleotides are TGTGCCAGCAGTTACTCGAGGGAGAACTATGGCTACACCTTC. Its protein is CASSYSRENYGYTF.